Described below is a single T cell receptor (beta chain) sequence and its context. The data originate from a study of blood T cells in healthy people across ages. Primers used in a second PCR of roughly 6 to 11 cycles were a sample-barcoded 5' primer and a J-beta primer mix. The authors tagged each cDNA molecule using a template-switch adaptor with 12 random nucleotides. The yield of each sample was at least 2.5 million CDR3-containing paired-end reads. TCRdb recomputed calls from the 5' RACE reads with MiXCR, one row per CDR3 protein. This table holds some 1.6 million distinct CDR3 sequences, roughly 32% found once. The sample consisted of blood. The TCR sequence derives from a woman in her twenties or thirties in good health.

This chain's CDR3 is CASSFGGGGYEQYF. The CDR3 nucleotides read TGTGCCAGCAGTTTTGGGGGGGGAGGCTACGAGCAGTACTTC. The genes are TRBV27 and TRBJ2-7, with 7 bases lining up with TRBD2. The CDR3 runs 14 residues. CDR1 is MNHEY and CDR2 is SMNVEV in the germline V gene (reference sequence). V dropped 3 bases and J dropped 3; count of bases not matched to a gene: 5.